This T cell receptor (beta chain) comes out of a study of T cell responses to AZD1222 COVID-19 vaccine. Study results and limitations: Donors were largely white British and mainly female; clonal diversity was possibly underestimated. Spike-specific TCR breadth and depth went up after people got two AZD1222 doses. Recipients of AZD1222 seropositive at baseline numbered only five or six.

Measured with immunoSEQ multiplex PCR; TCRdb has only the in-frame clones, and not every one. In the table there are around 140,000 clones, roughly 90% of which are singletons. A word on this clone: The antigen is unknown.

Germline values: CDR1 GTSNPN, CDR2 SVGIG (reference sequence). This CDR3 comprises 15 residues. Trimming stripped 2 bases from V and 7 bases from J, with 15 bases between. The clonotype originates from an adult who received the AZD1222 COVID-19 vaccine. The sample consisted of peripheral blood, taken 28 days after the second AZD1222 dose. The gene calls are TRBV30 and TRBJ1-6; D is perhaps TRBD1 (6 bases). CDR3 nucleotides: TGTGCCTGGAGTCCCCAGACAGGCCCCAATTCACCCCTCCACTTT. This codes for CAWSPQTGPNSPLHF.